One and the same sample provided the 27 T cell receptor beta chains below, sequenced in a study of T cell repertoires in cytomegalovirus infection. Via MiXCR, TCRdb re-called the reads, giving one row per CDR3 protein. The sample has about 830,000 distinct CDR3 sequences; 32% are singletons. These TCRs are of unknown antigen specificity. Sequenced here: cultured CD8+ T cells from PBMCs, sampled from culture after CMV antigen stimulation. These receptors all stem from a human donor in good health (CMV status not recorded). Some clones in this sample may be carry-over from other donors' samples.

The chain carries TRBV12-5 and TRBJ2-1, with D unclear. Germline CDR1 LGHNT, CDR2 FRNRAP. V was cut by 4 bases and J by 5 bases, with 15 bases left in between. The CDR3 covers 15 residues. The CDR3 here is CASGSSRDPDNEQFF. Here the CDR3 DNA reads TGTGCTAGTGGTTCGTCTAGAGACCCGGACAATGAGCAGTTCTTC.

The J gene is TRBJ2-1, the V gene TRBV4-3; 10 positions match TRBD2. The germline CDR1 and CDR2 sequences are LGHNA and YSLEER. This CDR3 has 17 amino acids. V gave up 1 base and J gave up 4 bases; unmatched junction bases: 7. The CDR3 loop is CASSQAGSGGVYNEQFF. The DNA for the CDR3 is TGCGCCAGCAGCCAAGCTGGGAGCGGGGGGGTTTACAATGAGCAGTTCTTC.

This clonotype has just a few counts. The chain employs TRBV9 and TRBJ2-5; 10 bases map to TRBD2. The CDR3 totals 17 residues. Germline lookup yields CDR1 SGDLS and CDR2 YYNGEE. V trimming: 3 bases; J trimming: 1 base; junction bases outside the gene matches: 9. The CDR3 DNA reads TGTGCCAGCAGCGAATATACTAGCGGGACGGCCCAAGAGACCCAGTACTTC. Protein product: CASSEYTSGTAQETQYF.

The V and J genes are TRBV6-6 and TRBJ1-1, with D possibly matching TRBD1 (5 bases). CDR3 length equals 15 residues. V was pared by 2 bases and J by 4 bases, with 14 bases between. Germline V lookup: CDR1 MNHNY, CDR2 SVGAGI (reference sequence). CDR3 nucleotide sequence: TGTGCCAGCAGTTACCTGGTGGGGCAGGGCACTGAAGCTTTCTTT. Encoded protein: CASSYLVGQGTEAFF.

This clonotype was recorded at least ten times. V is TRBV7-2 and J is TRBJ1-1; D is uncertain. Trimming stripped 7 bases from V and 1 base from J, with 7 bases between. The CDR3 contains 12 residues. Germline V gene data show CDR1 as SGHTA and CDR2 as FQGNSA. CDR3 residues: CASISQNTEAFF. The CDR3 nucleotides read TGTGCCAGCATATCGCAGAACACTGAAGCTTTCTTT.

This clonotype was picked up many times. This chain links TRBV7-8 with TRBJ2-3; 11 positions match TRBD2. The V gene's germline CDR1 is SGHVS and CDR2 FQNEAQ. The CDR3 consists of 18 residues. J was trimmed by 1 base and V by 4 bases; bases with no gene match: 10. The CDR3 loop is CASSSSSGGNPGTDTQYF. In nucleotides, the CDR3 is TGTGCCAGCAGCTCTTCTAGCGGGGGGAACCCGGGCACAGATACGCAGTATTTT.

This clonotype was detected only a few times. The gene calls are TRBV6-5 and TRBJ1-2; 10 nucleotides match TRBD1. CDR1 is MNHEY, CDR2 SVGAGI, per germline. The trim removed 6 bases at V and 4 bases at J, leaving 11 bases unmatched. The CDR3 has 16 amino acids. The CDR3 loop is CASSRGSGQGTYGYTF. The CDR3 DNA is TGTGCCAGCAGCAGAGGATCGGGACAGGGGACCTATGGCTACACCTTC.

The sample holds a few counts of this clonotype. The rearrangement joins TRBV6-2 or TRBV6-3 to TRBJ2-3; D gene unclear. Germline CDR1 MNHEY, CDR2 SVGEGT. V was cut by 3 bases and J by 1 base, with 8 bases left in between. The CDR3 has 14 residues. This CDR3 is CASSYDGGTDTQYF. In DNA form, the CDR3 reads TGTGCCAGCAGTTATGATGGGGGCACAGATACGCAGTATTTT.

The table lists this clonotype with a few counts. V and J are TRBV27 and TRBJ1-1; D is perhaps TRBD1 (5 bases). Between the trimmed V and J ends, which lost 3 bases and 5 bases, there was a span of 19 bases. The CDR3 consists of 16 residues. The germline gives CDR1 MNHEY, CDR2 SMNVEV (reference sequence). CDR3 in DNA: TGTGCCAGCAGTTTCTCGGGACTCCGGGTAGATACTGAAGCTTTCTTT. This sequence encodes CASSFSGLRVDTEAFF.

The rearrangement uses TRBV2 and TRBJ1-5; D not certain. CDR1 and CDR2 from the germline V gene are SNHLY and FYNNEI. This CDR3 has 14 amino acids. The V gene lost 3 bases and the J gene lost 6 bases, with 12 bases spanning the gap. CDR3 protein: CASSDGHGRQPQHF. The DNA of the CDR3 is TGTGCCAGCAGTGACGGGCACGGACGTCAGCCCCAGCATTTT.

CDR3 nucleotide sequence: TGTGCCAGCAGTGAAGTCAGGGGGCCTGAGGAGCAGTACTTC. Its translation is CASSEVRGPEEQYF. The rearrangement joins TRBV2 to TRBJ2-7; 8 bases are a match to TRBD1. Germline loops: CDR1 SNHLY, CDR2 FYNNEI. With 1 base clipped from V and 7 bases from J, the junction kept 6 bases outside the gene matches. The CDR3 length is 14 residues.

In DNA form, the CDR3 reads TGTGCCAGCAGCCTGAATGACAGAGCCGGAAACACCATATATTTT. Protein product: CASSLNDRAGNTIYF. The rearrangement uses TRBV7-6 and TRBJ1-3, with D maybe TRBD1 (5 bases). V shed 5 bases and J shed 4 bases, with 15 bases lying between them. The CDR3 spans 15 residues. Germline V gene lookup returns CDR1 SGHVS and CDR2 FNYEAQ.

This clonotype was counted once. A junction end diverges from the germline sequence, so it may reflect a read error. This rearrangement joins TRBV19 to TRBJ2-1; no definite D call. This CDR3 spans 14 amino acids. The germline CDR1 and CDR2 sequences are LNHDA and SQIVND (reference sequence). The CDR3 is CVSTTSYRTQPSFF. CDR3 DNA sequence: TGTGTCAGTACCACCAGCTATCGGACCCAACCTTCGTTCTTC.

On this clonotype itself: At one of its ends the junction is not consistent with the germline gene, which may arise from a read error. V gene TRBV5-6 combines with J gene TRBJ2-5, with 11 bases fitting TRBD2. CDR1 is SGHDT and CDR2 is YYEEEE in the germline V gene. CDR3 length: 15 amino acids. CDR3 residues: CASSFTSGGSETQHF. In DNA form, the CDR3 reads TGTGCCAGCAGCTTCACTAGCGGGGGTTCAGAGACCCAGCACTTC.

J is TRBJ2-7 and V is TRBV27; 13 bases are shared with TRBD2. Trimming at V came to 6 bases and at J to 5 bases, leaving 7 bases not matched to a gene. The germline gives CDR1 MNHEY, CDR2 SMNVEV (reference sequence). The CDR3 length is 15 residues. The CDR3 sequence: CASSPTSGGADEQYF. DNA for the CDR3: TGTGCCAGCAGCCCTACTAGCGGGGGGGCCGACGAGCAGTACTTC.

The chain recombines TRBV4-1 with TRBJ1-1; 9 bases align to TRBD1. Germline CDR1 MGHRA, CDR2 YSYEKL. J lost 10 bases, V lost 1 base, and 16 bases had no gene match. The CDR3 contains 17 residues. The CDR3 loop reads CASSQVAGGQGTSPAFF. The DNA for the CDR3 is TGCGCCAGCAGCCAAGTTGCTGGGGGACAGGGAACCTCTCCAGCTTTCTTT.

On this clonotype itself: Its ends do not fully match the called genes, so a read error is possible. The chain uses TRBV6-2 or TRBV6-3 and TRBJ2-1; TRBD1 matches at 8 bases. The CDR3 is 16 amino acids. The germline V gene has CDR1 MNHEY and CDR2 SVGEGT. CDR3 sequence reads: CASSYSPGGQGNEQFF. As DNA, the CDR3 is TGTGCCAGCAGCTACTCCCCAGGAGGACAGGGTAATGAGCAGTTCTTC.

V and J are TRBV20-1 and TRBJ2-1, with TRBD1 matching over 8 bases. V lost 6 bases to trimming and J lost 8 bases; unmatched junction nucleotides: 12. The germline V gene encodes CDR1 DFQATT and CDR2 SNEGSKA (reference sequence). The CDR3 extends over 14 amino acids. In DNA, the CDR3 is TGCAGTGCCAAGAGGCGGTCAGGGGGCTATGAGCAGTTCTTC. This sequence encodes CSAKRRSGGYEQFF.

As concerns this clonotype: A much larger clone sits a single nucleotide away, making a read error possible. V gene TRBV7-2 combines with J gene TRBJ1-1, with D hard to call. The CDR3 length is 12 residues. The germline V gene has CDR1 SGHTA and CDR2 FQGNSA. Here the CDR3 reads CASNLLTSEAFF. The CDR3 DNA reads TGTGCCAGCAACTTACTGACATCTGAAGCTTTCTTT. Complete variable domain (other parts from reference TRBV7-2 and TRBJ1-1): GAGVSQSPSNKVTEKGKDVELRCDPISGHTALYWYRQSLGQGLEFLIYFQGNSAPDKSGLPSDRFSAERTGGSVSTLTIQRTQQEDSAVYLCASNLLTSEAFFGQGTRLTVV.

This clonotype has just one count. This chain uses TRBV19 with TRBJ2-1; the match to TRBD1 covers 7 bases. Trimming took 3 bases from V and 0 from J; bases not matched to a gene: 14. Germline-derived CDR1 and CDR2 are LNHDA and SQIVND (reference sequence). This CDR3 has 19 residues. In DNA form, the CDR3 reads TGTGCCAGTAGTATTGGGGGACAGCAATCTTATTACTCCTACAATGAGCAGTTCTTC. It encodes CASSIGGQQSYYSYNEQFF.

The chain couples TRBV6-2 or TRBV6-3 to TRBJ2-1, with 9 bases aligning to TRBD1. This CDR3 is 18 amino acids long. J was trimmed by 5 bases and V by 0 bases; bases with no gene match: 11. The germline gives CDR1 MNHEY, CDR2 SVGEGT. In DNA, the CDR3 is TGTGCCAGCAGTTACTCGGAACTCACAGGGGGCGGTGACAATGAGCAGTTCTTC. It translates to CASSYSELTGGGDNEQFF.

This clonotype was counted only a few times. This chain links TRBV7-3 with TRBJ2-1; TRBD1 matches 9 bases. V lost 4 bases, J lost 10 bases, and 5 bases stayed unmatched. From germline, CDR1 is SGHTA and CDR2 FQGTGA. There are 13 residues in the CDR3. CDR3 sequence: CASSSDRGREQFF. CDR3 nucleotide sequence: TGTGCCAGCAGCTCCGACAGGGGGAGGGAGCAGTTCTTC.

This clonotype has more than one count but fewer than ten. V is TRBV27 and J is TRBJ1-4, with 10 bases matching TRBD1. Trimming removed 4 bases from V and 3 bases from J; junction bases left unmatched: 2. This CDR3 region has 15 residues. Germline loops: CDR1 MNHEY, CDR2 SMNVEV (reference sequence). DNA of the CDR3: TGTGCCAGCAGTTCCGACAGGGGGCCTAATGAAAAACTGTTTTTT. Amino acid sequence: CASSSDRGPNEKLFF.

Ten or more counts support this clonotype. The chain links TRBV7-6 to TRBJ2-5; 7 bases are shared with TRBD1. CDR3 length: 15 residues. Germline assignment: CDR1 SGHVS and CDR2 FNYEAQ. The V gene end was trimmed by 5 bases and the J gene end by 1 base; junction bases not matched to a gene: 7. CDR3 region: CASSPLDRPQETQYF. Here the CDR3 DNA reads TGTGCCAGCAGCCCCTTGGACAGGCCCCAAGAGACCCAGTACTTC.

CDR3 sequence reads: CASSTGRGATQPQHF. The CDR3 DNA sequence: TGTGCCAGCAGTACCGGGAGGGGGGCCACTCAGCCCCAGCATTTT. This rearrangement joins TRBV12-3 or TRBV12-4 to TRBJ1-5, with D possibly matching TRBD1 (6 bases). Trimming removed 5 bases from V and 6 bases from J, with 17 bases in between. The CDR3 is 15 amino acids.

This clonotype was seen ten or more times. The chain uses TRBV4-3 and TRBJ1-4, with D possibly matching TRBD1 (5 bases). The germline CDR1 and CDR2 sequences are LGHNA and YSLEER. V was pared by 4 bases and J by 0 bases, with 18 bases between. This CDR3 has 18 residues. In nucleotides, the CDR3 is TGCGCCAGCAGCCGCCAACCGGGACGCCTAGCAACTAATGAAAAACTGTTTTTT. Protein: CASSRQPGRLATNEKLFF.

This clonotype has ten or more counts. V and J are TRBV11-2 and TRBJ2-6, with D possibly TRBD2 on 6 matching bases. The CDR3 consists of 16 residues. Deletions cut 5 bases from V and 2 bases from J, with 13 bases between. Germline CDR1 reads SGHAT; CDR2 reads FQNNGV. CDR3 bases: TGTGCCAGCAGCCCCTGGAGGGGTACTGGGGCCAACGTCCTGACTTTC. Translated, it gives CASSPWRGTGANVLTF. Variable domain in full (rest from reference TRBV11-2 and TRBJ2-6): EAGVAQSPRYKIIEKRQSVAFWCNPISGHATLYWYQQILGQGPKLLIQFQNNGVVDDSQLPKDRFSAERLKGVDSTLKIQPAKLEDSAVYLCASSPWRGTGANVLTFGAGSRLTVL.